This is a list of T cell receptor beta chains from one sample in a study of blood T cell repertoires in COVID-19. Clones were read by immunoSEQ multiplex PCR, and TCRdb kept only the in-frame ones, dropping some. The data contain tens of thousands of clones, 84% of them singletons. Sequences were obtained from peripheral blood. All receptors derive from a man aged 45-60 years with acute or convalescent COVID-19. CDR3s include the opening cysteine and the closing phenylalanine or tryptophan. The D gene is left open where the match is weak. Size is omitted from some rows. Given values are once, few, many or a class for expanded clones.

CDR3nt,CDR3aa,v_gene,abundance,j_gene,d_gene
TGCGCCAGCAGCTTTCCGGGAGAGACCCAGTACTTC,CASSFPGETQYF,TRBV5-1,few,TRBJ2-5,.
TGTGCCAGCAGCGTAGAAGGGGGCAAGGGCGGGGAGCTGTTTTTT,CASSVEGGKGGELFF,TRBV9,.,TRBJ2-2,TRBD1
TGTGCCAGCAGCTTAGCGGTGGGGGGAAATAATTCACCCCTCCACTTT,CASSLAVGGNNSPLHF,TRBV7-9,.,TRBJ1-6,.
TGTGCCAGTGCCAGGGACACTGAAGCTTTCTTT,CASARDTEAFF,TRBV9,.,TRBJ1-1,.
TGTGCCAGCAGCGTTAGGGACAGGGGAGATACGCAGTATTTT,CASSVRDRGDTQYF,TRBV9,.,TRBJ2-3,TRBD1
TGTGCCAGCAGCTTAAGTGGACAGGGGGGAAACACCATATATTTT,CASSLSGQGGNTIYF,TRBV7-2,.,TRBJ1-3,TRBD1
TGTGCCAGCAGCTTAGAACAGGGCCGGGCGCAGTATTTT,CASSLEQGRAQYF,TRBV7-2,.,TRBJ2-3,.
TGTGCCACCAGTGATCTGGGGGGGCGGAATGAGCAGTTCTTC,CATSDLGGRNEQFF,TRBV24-1,.,TRBJ2-1,.
TGCGCCAGCAGTGAATTCGAGAAAAATCAGCCCCAGCATTTT,CASSEFEKNQPQHF,TRBV10-2,.,TRBJ1-5,.
TGTGCCTGGAGTGTATCGGGGAGATCTTTACGTGGGCAGTACTTC,CAWSVSGRSLRGQYF,TRBV30,.,TRBJ2-7,.
TGTGCCAGCAGCGAGGTCAGGGACAATGAGCAGTTCTTC,CASSEVRDNEQFF,TRBV9,.,TRBJ2-1,.
TGTGCCAGCAGCTACAGGTTTTATTCACCCCTCCACTTT,CASSYRFYSPLHF,TRBV7-2,.,TRBJ1-6,.
TGTGCCAGCAGTGCCCATCTTTCGGGCGGGGAAAAACTGTTTTTT,CASSAHLSGGEKLFF,TRBV2,.,TRBJ1-4,.
TGTGCCAGCGCCGGCGGGAGGGGTACAGATACGCAGTATTTT,CASAGGRGTDTQYF,TRBV9,.,TRBJ2-3,TRBD2
TGTGCCAGCAGTGAAGGGTTAGGAGGGGCCCTTGAAAAACTGTTTTTT,CASSEGLGGALEKLFF,TRBV2,.,TRBJ1-4,.
TGCAGCGTTTCGACAGGGACAAATTCACCCCTCCACTTT,CSVSTGTNSPLHF,TRBV29-1,.,TRBJ1-6,TRBD1
TGTGCCAGCAGCTGGACAGCTAGTCTCTCCTACGAGCAGTACTTC,CASSWTASLSYEQYF,TRBV7-2,.,TRBJ2-7,.
TGTGCCAGCTCACCACTTGAGGGACAGGGGGCCGGGAATTCACCCCTCCACTTT,CASSPLEGQGAGNSPLHF,TRBV18,.,TRBJ1-6,TRBD1
TGTGCCAGCACCGACTACGGCACTGAAGCTTTCTTT,CASTDYGTEAFF,TRBV6-6,.,TRBJ1-1,.
TGTGCCAGCAGGTCCGTTGTTTTGAATCAGCCCCAGCATTTT,CASRSVVLNQPQHF,TRBV6-5,.,TRBJ1-5,.
TGTGCCACAACAAAAGGGGCAGGGCTTCAGCCCCAGCATTTT,CATTKGAGLQPQHF,TRBV19,once,TRBJ1-5,.
TGTGCCTGGAATCTCGGACAGTCCAATTCACCCCTCCACTTT,CAWNLGQSNSPLHF,TRBV30,.,TRBJ1-6,.
TGTGCCAGCAGCTTACAGGGGCAAATGATAGAGACCCAGTACTTC,CASSLQGQMIETQYF,TRBV11-2,.,TRBJ2-5,.
TGTGCCAGCACGAACCCGGGGGAGACCCAGTACTTC,CASTNPGETQYF,TRBV9,.,TRBJ2-5,.
TGTGCCAGTAGTAGAGATCCGGGACACTCACGCTATGGCTACACCTTC,CASSRDPGHSRYGYTF,TRBV19,.,TRBJ1-2,.
TGTGCCAGCGGGGGGACAGGGAGCACAGATACGCAGTATTTT,CASGGTGSTDTQYF,TRBV7-9,.,TRBJ2-3,TRBD1
TGTGCCAGCAGTCTGACAGGGTCTTTCTACGCTTTCTTT,CASSLTGSFYAFF,TRBV27,.,TRBJ1-1,TRBD1
TGTGCCGGATACAGGGGCTCTGGAAACACCATATATTTT,CAGYRGSGNTIYF,TRBV30,.,TRBJ1-3,TRBD1
TGCGCCCCTCCCTGGACAGGGCTTGCACGCAATCAGCCCCAGCATTTT,CAPPWTGLARNQPQHF,TRBV10-3,once,TRBJ1-5,TRBD1
TGTGCCAGCATCGTTAGGGGACAGCTCTCCTATGGCTACACCTTC,CASIVRGQLSYGYTF,TRBV28,.,TRBJ1-2,TRBD1
TGTGCCACCAGCAGCCGAGGGGGCGAGCAGTACTTC,CATSSRGGEQYF,TRBV15,.,TRBJ2-7,.
TGTGCCAGCAGTCTGCTTAAGGGACACGGAAACACCATATATTTT,CASSLLKGHGNTIYF,TRBV6-2/TRBV6-3,.,TRBJ1-3,.
TGTGCCAGCAGCCCAGACTCCCACCCCACAGATACGCAGTATTTT,CASSPDSHPTDTQYF,TRBV7-2,.,TRBJ2-3,.
TGTGCCAGCAGATTACTAGCGGGGGGGCCCGCAGATACGCAGTATTTT,CASRLLAGGPADTQYF,TRBV7-9,.,TRBJ2-3,TRBD2
TGCATGCGCGGGAGGGGGGGTGAGCAGTTCTTC,CMRGRGGEQFF,TRBV20-1,.,TRBJ2-1,TRBD2
TGTGCCAGCAGTTTATTATTTACAACTGAAGCTTTCTTT,CASSLLFTTEAFF,TRBV27,few,TRBJ1-1,.
TGTGCCAGCAGCCCCCAGGGACTCAGCAATTCACCCCTCCACTTT,CASSPQGLSNSPLHF,TRBV7-2,once,TRBJ1-6,.
TGTGCCACCAGCAGAGATAAGGGTCGAGCGGGGTTGAACACCGGGGAGCTGTTTTTT,CATSRDKGRAGLNTGELFF,TRBV15,once,TRBJ2-2,TRBD2
TGTGCCTGGAGTGAGGACAGGGTTGGCGAAAAACTGTTTTTT,CAWSEDRVGEKLFF,TRBV30,.,TRBJ1-4,TRBD1
TGTGCCAGCAGCTTAGCTTTTGGCGGGGGAATGAATGAGCAGTTCTTC,CASSLAFGGGMNEQFF,TRBV7-2,.,TRBJ2-1,TRBD2
TGCAGTGCGAGTCCTACAGTGAACACTGAAGCTTTCTTT,CSASPTVNTEAFF,TRBV20-1,few,TRBJ1-1,.
TGTGCCAGCAGCTTAACCGGGCAGGGGGCTTACGAGCAGTACTTC,CASSLTGQGAYEQYF,TRBV7-2,.,TRBJ2-7,TRBD1
TGCAGTGCTAGTAGAGGGGGACAGTCCGACGGCTACACCTTC,CSASRGGQSDGYTF,TRBV20-1,.,TRBJ1-2,TRBD1
TGTGCCAGCAGTGACCCTTCCAATGAAAAACTGTTTTTT,CASSDPSNEKLFF,TRBV25-1,.,TRBJ1-4,.
TGCGCCAGCAGCTTGTCGGGGAATCAGCCCCAGCATTTT,CASSLSGNQPQHF,TRBV5-1,.,TRBJ1-5,.
TGTGCCAGTAGTCCTCTTGATCGGGACAGCGGGGGAAACACCATATATTTT,CASSPLDRDSGGNTIYF,TRBV19,.,TRBJ1-3,TRBD1
TGTGCCAGCAGGAGTCCCGCTTACACTGAAGCTTTCTTT,CASRSPAYTEAFF,TRBV27,.,TRBJ1-1,.
TGTGCCAGCAGCTTGGGCGGGGTGAACACTGAAGCTTTCTTT,CASSLGGVNTEAFF,TRBV11-3,.,TRBJ1-1,.
TGTGCCAGTAACGGGGACTCCACGGGCTATGAGCAGTTCTTC,CASNGDSTGYEQFF,TRBV19,.,TRBJ2-1,.
TGTGCCAGCAGTCCCCCCCCACTAGCGGGGGTTCCCTACAATGAGCAGTTCTTC,CASSPPPLAGVPYNEQFF,TRBV25-1,.,TRBJ2-1,TRBD2
TGTGCCATCGCTGAGCAGGGGGCCGAGTTCTTC,CAIAEQGAEFF,TRBV10-3,.,TRBJ2-1,TRBD1
TGTGCCAGCAGGCAACAGGGGATCGCTAACTATGGCTACACCTTC,CASRQQGIANYGYTF,TRBV2,.,TRBJ1-2,TRBD1
TGTGCCAGCAGACGGGGACAGGCCCTTGGCTACACCTTC,CASRRGQALGYTF,TRBV6-5,.,TRBJ1-2,TRBD1
TGTGCCAGCAGTTTATACGGTCGAGGGGGCGATGGCTACACCTTC,CASSLYGRGGDGYTF,TRBV27,.,TRBJ1-2,TRBD1
TGTGCCAGCAGTTCCTGGGACTTTGGACAGCCCCAGCATTTT,CASSSWDFGQPQHF,TRBV6-5,.,TRBJ1-5,.
TGTGCCAGCAGCAAAGGCGGGGGGAGCTCCTACAATGAGCAGTTCTTC,CASSKGGGSSYNEQFF,TRBV21-1,.,TRBJ2-1,.
TGTGCCACCAGTGATTTCCCGGGAGCCGCAGATACGCAGTATTTT,CATSDFPGAADTQYF,TRBV24-1,.,TRBJ2-3,.